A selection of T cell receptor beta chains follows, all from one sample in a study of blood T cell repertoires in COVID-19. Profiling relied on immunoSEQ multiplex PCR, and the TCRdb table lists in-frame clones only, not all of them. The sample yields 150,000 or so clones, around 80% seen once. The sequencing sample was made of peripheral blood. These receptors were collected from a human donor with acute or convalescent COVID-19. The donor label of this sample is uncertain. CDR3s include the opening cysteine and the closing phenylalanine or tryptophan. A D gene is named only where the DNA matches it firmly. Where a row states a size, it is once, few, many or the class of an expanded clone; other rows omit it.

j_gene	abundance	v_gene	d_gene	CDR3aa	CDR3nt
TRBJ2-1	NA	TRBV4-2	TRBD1	CASSSPDRGRGNEQFF	TGTGCCAGCAGCTCACCAGACAGGGGGCGAGGGAATGAGCAGTTCTTC
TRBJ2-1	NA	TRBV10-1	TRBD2	CASSGTGRGTLGQFF	TGCGCCAGCAGTGGCACTGGGCGGGGGACCCTTGGGCAGTTCTTC
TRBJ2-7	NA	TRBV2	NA	CASTAGSYEQYF	TGTGCCAGTACAGCTGGTTCCTACGAGCAGTACTTC
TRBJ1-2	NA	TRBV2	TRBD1	CAGRQGYGYTF	TGTGCCGGCAGACAGGGCTATGGCTACACCTTC
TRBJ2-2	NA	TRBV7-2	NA	CASSLGQYTGELFF	TGTGCCAGCAGCCTCGGACAGTACACCGGGGAGCTGTTTTTT
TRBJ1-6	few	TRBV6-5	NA	CASSYGPNSPLHF	TGTGCCAGCAGTTACGGGCCGAATTCACCCCTCCACTTT
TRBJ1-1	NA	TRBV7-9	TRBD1	CASSSGQLGITEAFF	TGTGCCAGCAGCTCGGGACAGCTCGGGATCACTGAAGCTTTCTTT
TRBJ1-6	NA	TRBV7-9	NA	CASTLRTPEGNSPLHF	TGTGCCAGCACCCTAAGGACACCGGAGGGGAATTCACCCCTCCACTTT
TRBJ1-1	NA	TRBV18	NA	CASSPPGGWAEAFF	TGTGCCAGCTCACCACCAGGAGGGTGGGCTGAAGCTTTCTTT
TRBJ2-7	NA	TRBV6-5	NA	CASRSSGLFYEQYF	TGTGCCAGCAGATCCTCGGGACTCTTCTACGAGCAGTACTTC
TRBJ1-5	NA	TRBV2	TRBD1	CASSADGTGEESQHF	TGTGCCAGCAGCGCCGATGGGACAGGGGAAGAATCCCAGCATTTT
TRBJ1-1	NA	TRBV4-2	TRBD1	CASSRRTGGYTEAFF	TGTGCCAGCAGCCGTCGGACAGGGGGCTACACTGAAGCTTTCTTT
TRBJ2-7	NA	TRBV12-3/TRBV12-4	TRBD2	CASRAGDYEQYF	TGTGCCAGCAGGGCGGGAGACTACGAGCAGTACTTC
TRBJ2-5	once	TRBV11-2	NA	CASSLVAQFQETQYF	TGTGCCAGCAGCTTAGTTGCACAGTTCCAAGAGACCCAGTACTTC
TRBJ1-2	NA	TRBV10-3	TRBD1	CAISESGQGIYGYTF	TGTGCCATCAGTGAGTCGGGACAGGGGATCTATGGCTACACCTTC
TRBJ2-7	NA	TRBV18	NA	CASSPQRPTFTSYEQYF	TGTGCCAGCTCACCACAAAGACCGACTTTCACCTCCTACGAGCAGTACTTC
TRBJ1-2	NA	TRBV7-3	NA	CASSLSHGYTF	TGTGCCAGCAGCTTATCTCATGGCTACACCTTC
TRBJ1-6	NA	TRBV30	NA	CAWMRGTDNSPLHF	TGTGCCTGGATGAGGGGGACCGATAATTCACCCCTCCACTTT
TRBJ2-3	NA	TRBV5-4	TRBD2	CASSPAGGASDTQYF	TGTGCCAGCAGCCCCGCCGGGGGGGCCTCGGATACGCAGTATTTT
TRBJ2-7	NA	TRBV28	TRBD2	CATRTSGTYEQYF	TGTGCCACCCGGACTAGCGGGACCTACGAGCAGTACTTC
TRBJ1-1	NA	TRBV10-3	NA	CAISGAGDRTEAFF	TGTGCCATCAGTGGAGCAGGGGACCGTACTGAAGCTTTCTTT
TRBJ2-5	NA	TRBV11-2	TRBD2	CASSPLLAGFQETQYF	TGTGCCAGCAGCCCTCTACTAGCGGGGTTTCAAGAGACCCAGTACTTC
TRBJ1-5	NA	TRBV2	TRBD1	CASRGQFNQPQHF	TGTGCCAGCAGGGGACAGTTCAATCAGCCCCAGCATTTT
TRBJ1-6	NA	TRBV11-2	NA	CASSRNRQLQNSPLHF	TGTGCCAGCAGCCGAAATCGACAGCTGCAGAATTCACCCCTCCACTTT
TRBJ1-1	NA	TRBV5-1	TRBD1	CASSSPGDRDYKNTEAFF	TGCGCCAGCAGCTCCCCAGGGGACAGGGATTATAAGAACACTGAAGCTTTCTTT
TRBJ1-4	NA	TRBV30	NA	CAWSVQGNRGEKLFF	TGTGCCTGGAGTGTACAGGGTAACCGTGGGGAAAAACTGTTTTTT
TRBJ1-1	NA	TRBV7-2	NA	CASSLTGWTEAFF	TGTGCCAGCAGCTTAACAGGGTGGACTGAAGCTTTCTTT
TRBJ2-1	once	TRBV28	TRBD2	CASSFSSGGHSYNEQFF	TGTGCCAGCAGTTTCAGTAGCGGGGGCCACTCCTACAATGAGCAGTTCTTC
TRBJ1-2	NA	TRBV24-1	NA	CATSDFSGGYTF	TGTGCCACCAGTGATTTTAGCGGGGGCTACACCTTC
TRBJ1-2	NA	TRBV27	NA	CASVGAGGGYTF	TGTGCCAGCGTGGGGGCGGGTGGTGGCTACACCTTC
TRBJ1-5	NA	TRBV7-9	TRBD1	CASSLDRGVPQPQHF	TGTGCCAGCAGCCTGGACAGGGGAGTCCCTCAGCCCCAGCATTTT